Shown below are 25 T cell receptor beta chains from a single sample sequenced in a study of T cells after yellow fever vaccination. TCRdb used MiXCR to reprocess the 5' RACE reads, holding one entry per CDR3 protein. The sample shows about 58,000 distinct CDR3 sequences, around 6.9% of them seen only once. The sequences come from CD8+ T cells sorted from PBMCs, collected on the day of the first yellow fever vaccination. Source of these receptors: a man between 18 and 35 years old who received the YFV17D yellow fever vaccine.

The chain joins TRBV21-1 to TRBJ1-3. TRBV21-1 is shown as a pseudogene. The CDR3 runs to 15 residues. The CDR3 reads CASSKDRPAGNTIYF. The DNA of the CDR3 is TGTGCCAGCAGCAAAGACCGGCCTGCTGGAAACACCATATATTTT.

The gene calls are TRBV4-1 and TRBJ1-1; 8 nucleotides line up with TRBD1. Germline V gene lookup returns CDR1 MGHRA and CDR2 YSYEKL. V shed 4 bases and J 2 bases; nucleotides not matched to a gene: 6. This CDR3 has 15 residues. CDR3 region: CASSPYDRGNTEAFF. CDR3 coding DNA: TGCGCCAGCAGCCCCTACGACAGGGGCAACACTGAAGCTTTCTTT.

This clonotype was counted ten times or more. This chain connects TRBV4-2 to TRBJ2-2, with a tentative D call TRBD2 (7 bases). This CDR3 comprises 17 residues. Trimming took off 4 bases at V and 4 bases at J, with 19 bases between the two ends. The V gene's germline CDR1 is LGHNA and CDR2 YNFKEQ. The CDR3 nucleotides read TGTGCCAGCAGCCTCCTAGGGGGGGTTTCGACCACCGGGGAGCTGTTTTTT. The encoded protein is CASSLLGGVSTTGELFF.

This clonotype has at least ten counts. The chain recombines TRBV5-1 with TRBJ2-1; possible D gene TRBD2, 7 bases. This CDR3 comprises 16 residues. The germline V and J ends were trimmed by 0 bases and 8 bases, with 18 bases remaining between them. CDR1 SGHRS and CDR2 YFSETQ come from the germline V gene. Here the CDR3 reads CASSLAGRGGLDEQFF. DNA of the CDR3: TGCGCCAGCAGCTTGGCCGGAAGGGGGGGCCTCGATGAGCAGTTCTTC.

A word on this clonotype: At one of its ends the junction is not consistent with the germline gene, which may arise from a read error. The J gene is TRBJ2-7, the V gene TRBV2, with D unclear. Germline assignment: CDR1 SNHLY and CDR2 FYNNEI. This CDR3 region has 13 residues. CDR3 sequence: CANSVTTPYEQYF. CDR3 coding DNA: TGTGCCAACAGTGTCACTACACCCTACGAGCAGTACTTC.

By share of the sample, this clonotype is hyperexpanded. This chain links TRBV7-9 with TRBJ2-1, with D possibly being TRBD1 (5 bases). CDR3 length: 14 amino acids. The V end lost 5 bases, the J end lost 9 bases, and 17 bases lay between the germline ends. In germline, CDR1 is SEHNR, CDR2 FQNEAQ (reference sequence). CDR3 region: CASSPRAGKGEQFF. The CDR3, as DNA: TGTGCCAGCAGCCCAAGGGCAGGGAAGGGTGAGCAGTTCTTC.

This clonotype was detected only a few times. J is TRBJ2-7 and V is TRBV3-1; 7 bases are shared with TRBD1. This CDR3 is 15 amino acids long. V shed 0 bases, J shed 3 bases, and the junction held 5 bases outside the gene matches. Germline loops: CDR1 LGHDT, CDR2 YNNKEL (reference sequence). CDR3 DNA sequence: TGTGCCAGCAGCCAAGAACCCGGGACAGACTACGAGCAGTACTTC. Encoded protein: CASSQEPGTDYEQYF.

This clonotype occurred many times. The chain carries TRBV10-2 and TRBJ2-6; weak D call: TRBD2 (5 bases). The ends were cut back, 8 bases at V and 0 bases at J, with 14 bases in the middle. CDR3 length: 16 amino acids. Germline V gene data show CDR1 as WSHSY and CDR2 as SAAADI. For the CDR3, the DNA is TGCGCCAGCGGAGGTCAGACCTTCTCTGGGGCCAACGTCCTGACTTTC. It is translated as CASGGQTFSGANVLTF.

This clonotype was seen at least ten times. This chain connects TRBV29-1 to TRBJ2-1, with a weak D call TRBD2 (5 bases). The CDR3 runs to 14 residues. V dropped 3 bases and J dropped 0 bases, with 9 bases sitting between them. The germline V gene encodes CDR1 SQVTM and CDR2 ANQGSEA. CDR3 nucleotide sequence: TGCAGCGTTGAGGTGGGGAGCTCCTACAATGAGCAGTTCTTC. This gives the protein CSVEVGSSYNEQFF.

There are many counts of this clonotype. The chain combines TRBV4-1 with TRBJ1-6; 8 bases are a match to TRBD1. V lost 0 bases, J lost 12 bases, and 4 bases stayed unmatched. Looked up from germline, CDR1 is MGHRA and CDR2 is YSYEKL. The CDR3 is made up of 14 amino acids. Here the CDR3 reads CASSQDGTGQPLHF. CDR3 DNA sequence: TGCGCCAGCAGCCAAGATGGGACAGGCCAACCCCTCCACTTT.

This clonotype was observed a few times. This chain links TRBV10-1 with TRBJ2-7, with a weak D call TRBD1 (6 bases). Germline CDR1 is WNHNN and CDR2 is SYGVQD (reference sequence). V was cut by 3 bases and J by 9 bases, with 9 bases left in between. This CDR3 has 11 amino acids. Written as DNA, the CDR3 is TGCGCCAGCAGTGATGGGGGCCTGCAGTACTTC. It is translated as CASSDGGLQYF.

This clonotype was recorded at least ten times. The chain combines TRBV15 with TRBJ2-3; TRBD2 is a possible D gene (5 bases). The germline V gene encodes CDR1 LNHNV and CDR2 YYDKDF (reference sequence). Deletions cut 0 bases from V and 2 bases from J, with 6 bases between. CDR3 length: 14 amino acids. The CDR3 DNA reads TGTGCCACCAGCAGAGATCGGGACACAGATACGCAGTATTTT. It specifies CATSRDRDTDTQYF.

The sample holds many counts of this clonotype. The chain links TRBV7-8 to TRBJ2-7, with D unresolved. V was clipped by 1 base and J by 5 bases, with 6 bases between them. The CDR3 is made up of 12 amino acids. Germline V gene sequence: CDR1 SGHVS, CDR2 FQNEAQ. The CDR3 DNA is TGTGCCAGCAGCTTAGGGAACGACGAGCAGTACTTC. Amino acid sequence: CASSLGNDEQYF.

The J gene is TRBJ2-5, the V gene TRBV7-6; TRBD1 aligns across 10 bases. The CDR3 contains 16 residues. J lost 5 bases, V lost 4 bases, and 10 bases had no gene match. Germline-derived CDR1 and CDR2 are SGHVS and FNYEAQ. In nucleotides, the CDR3 is TGTGCCAGCAGCTCCGGACAGGGGGTTGAAGGCGAGACCCAGTACTTC. Its protein product is CASSSGQGVEGETQYF.

This clonotype was seen repeatedly, ten times or more. The gene calls are TRBV15 and TRBJ2-2; no definite D call. This CDR3 is built from 15 residues. The germline V gene encodes CDR1 LNHNV and CDR2 YYDKDF (reference sequence). Trimming removed 0 bases from V and 1 base from J, with 6 bases in between. CDR3 loop: CATSREALNTGELFF. Here the CDR3 DNA reads TGTGCCACCAGCAGAGAGGCGTTGAACACCGGGGAGCTGTTTTTT.

This clonotype was observed many times. This rearrangement joins TRBV27 to TRBJ2-7; D call uncertain. V was pared by 0 bases and J by 5 bases, with 8 bases between. This CDR3 has 13 residues. CDR1 is MNHEY and CDR2 is SMNVEV in the germline V gene (reference sequence). CDR3 bases: TGTGCCAGCAGTTTATCGGAACATAACGAGCAGTACGTC. It yields the protein CASSLSEHNEQYV.

The DNA for the CDR3 is TGTGCCAGCAGTCCCGGGATCTATGGCTACACCTTC. It translates to CASSPGIYGYTF. The V call is TRBV12-3 or TRBV12-4, the J call TRBJ1-2, with unresolved D. V dropped 5 bases and J dropped 4 bases, with 8 bases sitting between them. The CDR3 sequence is 12 residues long.

This clonotype has at least ten counts. The CDR3 is CAISESQGNTEAFF. CDR3 DNA: TGTGCCATCAGTGAGTCCCAGGGAAACACTGAAGCTTTCTTT. This chain links TRBV10-3 with TRBJ1-1, with D maybe TRBD1 (5 bases). The ends were cut back, 0 bases at V and 2 bases at J, with 7 bases in the middle. The V gene's germline CDR1 is ENHRY and CDR2 SYGVKD. There are 14 residues in the CDR3.

The chain couples TRBV4-1 to TRBJ2-5, with a possible D match to TRBD1 (5 bases). V was clipped by 4 bases and J by 0 bases, with 15 bases between them. Germline loops: CDR1 MGHRA, CDR2 YSYEKL. The CDR3 contains 16 residues. CDR3 coding DNA: TGCGCCAGCAGCCCCGGACACAAACGGTACCAAGAGACCCAGTACTTC. Protein sequence: CASSPGHKRYQETQYF.

This clonotype was found once. This chain joins TRBV6-1 and TRBJ2-3; the D gene is possibly TRBD1 (5 bases). V lost 4 bases and J 6 bases, leaving 11 bases between the germline ends. Germline values: CDR1 MNHNS, CDR2 SASEGT. This CDR3 is 13 amino acids long. Here the CDR3 DNA reads TGTGCCAGCAGTGCCACAGGAACCGATACGCAGTATTTT. Translating gives CASSATGTDTQYF.

This clonotype occurred many times. The V call is TRBV4-3, the J call TRBJ2-5; 13 positions agree with TRBD2. This CDR3 comprises 18 residues. Germline V lookup: CDR1 LGHNA, CDR2 YSLEER. V lost 5 bases to trimming and J lost 0 bases; unmatched junction nucleotides: 9. CDR3 protein: CASSDLLGTSGNQETQYF. The DNA for the CDR3 is TGCGCCAGCAGCGACTTACTTGGGACTAGCGGGAACCAAGAGACCCAGTACTTC.

This clonotype was seen only a few times. The genes are TRBV27 and TRBJ1-1; D uncertain. CDR1 is MNHEY and CDR2 is SMNVEV in the germline V gene (reference sequence). The CDR3 runs to 14 residues. V dropped 0 bases and J dropped 2 bases, with 7 bases sitting between them. CDR3 in DNA: TGTGCCAGCAGTTTATCGAACGAAAACACTGAAGCTTTCTTT. This sequence encodes CASSLSNENTEAFF.

The V and J genes are TRBV5-1 and TRBJ1-1; the D is unclear. The germline V gene has CDR1 SGHRS and CDR2 YFSETQ. The CDR3 is made up of 15 amino acids. V was pared by 0 bases and J by 0 bases, with 9 bases between. DNA for the CDR3: TGCGCCAGCAGCTTGGATCCGAGCATGAACACTGAAGCTTTCTTT. Its protein product is CASSLDPSMNTEAFF. The full variable domain, rest sourced from reference TRBV5-1 and TRBJ1-1, is KAGVTQTPRYLIKTRGQQVTLSCSPISGHRSVSWYQQTPGQGLQFLFEYFSETQRNKGNFPGRFSGRQFSNSRSEMNVSTLELGDSALYLCASSLDPSMNTEAFFGQGTRLTVV.

The rearrangement uses TRBV4-3 and TRBJ2-3; D is perhaps TRBD1 (5 bases). V was trimmed by 3 bases and J by 8 bases, leaving 21 bases between them. Germline lookup yields CDR1 LGHNA and CDR2 YSLEER. The CDR3 covers 16 residues. The CDR3 DNA reads TGCGCCAGCAGCCATGATTGGGGCGTAAACCCCCCTACGCAGTATTTT. Translation: CASSHDWGVNPPTQYF.

This clonotype was found many times. This sequence joins TRBV5-1 and TRBJ1-6; D is possibly TRBD1 (5 bases). The V end was cut by 4 bases, the J end by 10 bases, with 15 bases between. The CDR3 runs 14 residues. Germline lookup yields CDR1 SGHRS and CDR2 YFSETQ. The DNA of the CDR3 is TGCGCCAGCAGCCCAGGGACTTCGGACTCACCCCTCCACTTT. It is translated as CASSPGTSDSPLHF.